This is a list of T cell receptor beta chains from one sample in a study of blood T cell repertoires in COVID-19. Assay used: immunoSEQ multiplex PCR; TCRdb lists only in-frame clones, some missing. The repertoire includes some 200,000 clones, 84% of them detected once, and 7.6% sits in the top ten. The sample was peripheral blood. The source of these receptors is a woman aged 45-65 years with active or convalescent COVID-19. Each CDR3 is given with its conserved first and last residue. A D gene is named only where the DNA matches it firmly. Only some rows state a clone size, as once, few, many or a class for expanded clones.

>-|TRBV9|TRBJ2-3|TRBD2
TGTGCCAGCAGCCGAGGACTAGCGATCAATGCAGATACGCAGTATTTT
CASSRGLAINADTQYF
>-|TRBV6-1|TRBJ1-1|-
TGTGCCAGCAGTGAAGCAGGGGACTACACTGAAGCTTTCTTT
CASSEAGDYTEAFF
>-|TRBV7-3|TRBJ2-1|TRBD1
TGTGCCAGCAGCCCGGGACAGTTACCCTACAATGAGCAGTTCTTC
CASSPGQLPYNEQFF
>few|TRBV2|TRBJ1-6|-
TGTGCCAGCATGAGAGGGGGTTTGAATTCACCCCTCCACTTT
CASMRGGLNSPLHF
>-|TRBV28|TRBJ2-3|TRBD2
TGTGCCAGCAGACCTACTAGCGGGAGCCCCACAGATACGCAGTATTTT
CASRPTSGSPTDTQYF
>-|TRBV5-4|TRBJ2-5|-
TGTGCCAGCAGTCCGGACAGCACAATTAAGACCCAGTACTTC
CASSPDSTIKTQYF
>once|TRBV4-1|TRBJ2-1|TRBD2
TGCGCCAGCAGCCGAGAGAGACTAGCGGGACTCAACAATGAGCAGTTCTTC
CASSRERLAGLNNEQFF
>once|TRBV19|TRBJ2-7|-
TGTGCCAGTAGTACCGGGACTGAAGGTTCCTACGAGCAGTACTTC
CASSTGTEGSYEQYF
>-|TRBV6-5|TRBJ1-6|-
TGTGCCAGCAGTTACGGGGCAGGGGATCATTCACCCCTCCACTTT
CASSYGAGDHSPLHF
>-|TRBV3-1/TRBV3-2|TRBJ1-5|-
TGTGCCAGCAGCCAAGATTTTTTAAAAGGGGCAGGACAGCCCCAGCATTTT
CASSQDFLKGAGQPQHF
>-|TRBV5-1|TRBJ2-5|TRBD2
TGCGCCAGCACCCGAGCGGGGATAGGAGAGACCCAGTACTTC
CASTRAGIGETQYF
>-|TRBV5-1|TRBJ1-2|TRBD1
TGCGCCAGCAGCCCGGGGACAGGGAGCTCCTATGGCTACACCTTC
CASSPGTGSSYGYTF
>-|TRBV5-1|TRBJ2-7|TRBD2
TGCGCCAGCAGCTCCCGGGCCCACGATGGCGGGAGGGCCTACGAGCAGTACTTC
CASSSRAHDGGRAYEQYF
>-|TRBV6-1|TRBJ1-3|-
TGTGCCAGCAGTGAAATCACCGGGTCTGGAAACACCATATATTTT
CASSEITGSGNTIYF
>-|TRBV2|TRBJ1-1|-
TGTGCCAGCAGGGAGGACGGGAACACTGAAGCTTTCTTT
CASREDGNTEAFF
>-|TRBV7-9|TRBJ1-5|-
TGTGCCAGCAGCGCGGGACGGAGCAATCAGCCCCAGCATTTT
CASSAGRSNQPQHF
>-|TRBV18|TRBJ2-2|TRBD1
TGTGCCAGCTCACCACGAACAGGGGGCACGACCGGGGAGCTGTTTTTT
CASSPRTGGTTGELFF
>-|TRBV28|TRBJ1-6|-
TGTGCCAGCACCCGAGTGGGGCTTGATTCACCCCTCCACTTT
CASTRVGLDSPLHF
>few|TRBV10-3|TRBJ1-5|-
TGTGCCACCCGGGGGGGCAATCAGCCCCAGCATTTT
CATRGGNQPQHF
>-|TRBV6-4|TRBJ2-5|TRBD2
TGTGCCAGCTGGCGGCTAGCGGGCTTCCAAGAGACCCAGTACTTC
CASWRLAGFQETQYF
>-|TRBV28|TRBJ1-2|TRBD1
TGTGCCAGCAGTAAAAAAACGGGACAGACCTATGGCTACACCTTC
CASSKKTGQTYGYTF
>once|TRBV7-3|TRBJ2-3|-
TGTGCCAGCAGCCTTTGGGCGACAGATACGCAGTATTTT
CASSLWATDTQYF
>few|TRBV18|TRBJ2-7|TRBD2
TGTGCCAGCTCACCCCCGGGTGCGGGAGGCCCCTCAGAGCAGTACTTC
CASSPPGAGGPSEQYF
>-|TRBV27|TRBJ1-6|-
TGTGCCAGCAGTTCGGGCAGGGCCAATAATTCACCCCTCCACTTT
CASSSGRANNSPLHF
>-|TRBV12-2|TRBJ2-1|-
TGTGCAAGTCGCCACCTCCTCACAGGGGCTCGGGAGGGCCGGCATGAGCAGTTCTTC
CASRHLLTGAREGRHEQFF
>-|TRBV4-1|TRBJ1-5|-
TGCGCCAGCAGCCAAGAACCAGGAGGACAGCCCCAGCATTTT
CASSQEPGGQPQHF
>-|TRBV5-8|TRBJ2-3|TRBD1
TGTGCCAGCAGCCTAGACAGGGGGCGAGTTGCAGATACGCAGTATTTT
CASSLDRGRVADTQYF
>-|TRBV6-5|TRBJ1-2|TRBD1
TGTGCCAGCATCGGACAGGGGAGCTACACCTTC
CASIGQGSYTF
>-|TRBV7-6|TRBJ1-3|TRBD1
TGTGCCAGCAGCTCCGACAGGGGCTCTGGAAACACCATATATTTT
CASSSDRGSGNTIYF
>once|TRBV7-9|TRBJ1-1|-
TGTGCCAGCAGCTTAGCTCCGGGTATTGAAGCTTTCTTT
CASSLAPGIEAFF
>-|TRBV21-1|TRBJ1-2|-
TGTGCCAGCAGCAGCGGCACCGGGGACAGCCGCCCTAGGGATGGCTACACCTTC
CASSSGTGDSRPRDGYTF
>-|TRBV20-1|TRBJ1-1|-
TGCAGTGCTAGTAGTTTCGGGGGACTGAACACTGAAGCTTTCTTT
CSASSFGGLNTEAFF
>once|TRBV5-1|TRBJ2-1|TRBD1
TGCGCCAGCAGCCCAGGACAGGGTTACGATGAGCAGTTCTTC
CASSPGQGYDEQFF
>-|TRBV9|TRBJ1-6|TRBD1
TGTGCCAGCAGCGTATCCGGACAGGGGGGGAATTCACCCCTCCACTTT
CASSVSGQGGNSPLHF
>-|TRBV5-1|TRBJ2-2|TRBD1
TGCGCCAGCAGCGCGACAGGGGTCACCGGGGAGCTGTTTTTT
CASSATGVTGELFF
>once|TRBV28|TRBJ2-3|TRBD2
TGTGCCAGCAGCCCAGGGACTAGCGGAGGAGGGTCCACAGATACGCAGTATTTT
CASSPGTSGGGSTDTQYF
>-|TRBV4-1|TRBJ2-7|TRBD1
TGCGCCAGCAGCCCTCGACAGGGAGTCACCTACGAGCAGTACTTC
CASSPRQGVTYEQYF
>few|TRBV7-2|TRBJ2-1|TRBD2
TGTGCCAGCAGCTTAGCCCCCCGACTAGCGGGCATTTACAATGAGCAGTTCTTC
CASSLAPRLAGIYNEQFF
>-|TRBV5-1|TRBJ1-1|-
TGCGCCAGCAGCCCGGCGGGGAACACTGAAGCTTTCTTT
CASSPAGNTEAFF
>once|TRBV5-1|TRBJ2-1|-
TGCGCCAGCAGCTTGAGAGCTGAGGGAGAGCAGTTCTTC
CASSLRAEGEQFF
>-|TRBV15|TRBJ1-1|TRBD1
TGTGCCACCAGCATAGGGGGGTGGACAGGCGACCTCATTAACACTGAAGCTTTCTTT
CATSIGGWTGDLINTEAFF
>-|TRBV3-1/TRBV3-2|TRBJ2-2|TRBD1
TGTGCCAGCAGCCAAAGGGGAGAGGGGGCCACCGGGGAGCTGTTTTTT
CASSQRGEGATGELFF
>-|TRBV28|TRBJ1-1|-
TGTGCCAGCACCCCTGGGGGGACTTGGAACACTGAAGCTTTCTTT
CASTPGGTWNTEAFF
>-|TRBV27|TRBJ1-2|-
TGTGCCAGCAGTTTATCTTACGGGGTTTTGGGTAACTATGGCTACACCTTC
CASSLSYGVLGNYGYTF
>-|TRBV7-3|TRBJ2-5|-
TGTGCCAGCAGCTTAAGCAGGGAAGAGACCCAGTACTTC
CASSLSREETQYF
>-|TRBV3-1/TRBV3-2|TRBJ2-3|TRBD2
TGTGCCAGCAGCAGCGGGGGGGCCATAAAAACAGATACGCAGTATTTT
CASSSGGAIKTDTQYF